Shown below are 5 T cell receptor beta chains from a single sample sequenced in a study of response to subunit inactivated influenza vaccine. Using its own MiXCR run on the RT-PCR reads, TCRdb lists one record per CDR3 protein. The data contain a few hundred thousand distinct CDR3 sequences, approximately 23% of them seen just once; the ten biggest clones take up under 13%. The sequences come from PBMCs from blood, collected about 20 months after vaccination. These receptors originate from a man in his fifties or sixties who received an inactivated influenza vaccine.

The genes are TRBV11-1 and TRBJ2-3; 10 nucleotides line up with TRBD2. J lost 6 bases, V lost 7 bases, and 13 bases had no gene match. The germline gives CDR1 SGHAT, CDR2 FQDESV (reference sequence). The CDR3 runs to 16 residues. The CDR3 sequence: CASTPASGRSTDTQYF. CDR3 nucleotides: TGTGCCAGCACCCCAGCTAGCGGGAGAAGTACTGATACGCAGTATTTT.

CDR3 protein: CASSLDLKGSPLHF. CDR3 nucleotide sequence: TGTGCCAGCAGCTTGGACCTAAAGGGTTCACCCCTCCACTTT. The V and J genes are TRBV5-5 and TRBJ1-6; D is unresolved. Germline V gives CDR1 SGHKS, CDR2 YYEKEE (reference sequence). The CDR3 spans 14 residues. V dropped 0 bases and J dropped 9 bases, with 10 bases sitting between them.

This rearrangement joins TRBV10-2 to TRBJ1-2, with TRBD1 as a possible D gene (5 bases). V was cut by 2 bases and J by 2 bases, with 12 bases left in between. This CDR3 is 15 amino acids long. Germline assignment: CDR1 WSHSY and CDR2 SAAADI. CDR3 residues: CASSEPAGPNYGYTF. The CDR3 DNA follows: TGCGCCAGCAGTGAGCCGGCAGGGCCAAACTATGGCTACACCTTC.

The chain combines TRBV27 with TRBJ2-6; no clear D gene. The CDR3 runs 14 residues. Germline V lookup: CDR1 MNHEY, CDR2 SMNVEV (reference sequence). V dropped 5 bases and J dropped 3 bases, with 8 bases sitting between them. The CDR3, as DNA: TGTGCCAGCAGTGCCACTCTTGGGGCCAACGTCCTGACTTTC. Its translation: CASSATLGANVLTF. Variable domain in full (rest from reference TRBV27 and TRBJ2-6): EAQVTQNPRYLITVTGKKLTVTCSQNMNHEYMSWYRQDPGLGLRQIYYSMNVEVTDKGDVPEGYKVSRKEKRNFPLILESPSPNQTSLYFCASSATLGANVLTFGAGSRLTVL.

This rearrangement joins TRBV4-3 to TRBJ2-1; 10 bases match TRBD2. CDR1 LGHNA and CDR2 YSLEER come from the germline V gene. The CDR3 spans 18 residues. V lost 4 bases to trimming and J lost 0 bases; unmatched junction nucleotides: 9. The DNA for the CDR3 is TGCGCCAGCAGCCCGCGGACTAGCGGAGGGGGCTCCTACAATGAGCAGTTCTTC. Protein sequence: CASSPRTSGGGSYNEQFF.